The 3 T cell receptor beta chains presented below share a single source sample, sequenced in a study of PD-L1 blockade in urothelial cancer. The method was immunoSEQ multiplex PCR; TCRdb's version includes in-frame clones alone and lacks a portion of them. The data contain 35,000 to 40,000 clones, roughly a third of them singletons. Sequencing used tumor tissue, obtained before atezolizumab (anti-PD-L1) treatment. The receptors shown here come from a man aged 60 to 75 with urothelial cancer.

This clone has a handful of counts. The gene calls are TRBV30 and TRBJ2-7, with a tentative D call TRBD2 (5 bases). Per germline, CDR1 GTSNPN and CDR2 SVGIG (reference sequence). Between the trimmed V and J ends, which lost 6 bases and 6 bases, there was a span of 18 bases. The CDR3 extends over 13 amino acids. The CDR3 sequence is CACSWRATPEQYF. The DNA of the CDR3 is TGTGCCTGCAGCTGGCGGGCGACCCCCGAGCAGTACTTC. Based on the CDR3 plus reference TRBV30 and TRBJ2-7, the full variable domain is SQTIHQWPATLVQPVGSPLSLECTVEGTSNPNLYWYRQAAGRGLQLLFYSVGIGQISSEVPQNLSASRPQDRQFILSSKKLLLSDSGFYLCACSWRATPEQYFGPGTRLTVT.

This chain joins TRBV5-1 and TRBJ2-1; 7 nucleotides match TRBD1. In germline, CDR1 is SGHRS, CDR2 YFSETQ. The CDR3 runs to 17 residues. The J segment lost 0 bases and the V segment lost 1 base, leaving 7 bases of the junction unmatched. CDR3 sequence (DNA): TGCGCCAGCAGCTTGCAGGGGGTTGGGCTCTCCTACAATGAGCAGTTCTTC. It is translated as CASSLQGVGLSYNEQFF.

The V and J genes are TRBV5-1 and TRBJ2-1; TRBD1 matches at 9 bases. Losses at the gene ends were 4 bases for V and 7 bases for J; bases not matched to a gene: 6. CDR1 and CDR2 (germline): SGHRS, YFSETQ. This CDR3 region has 14 residues. The CDR3 coding sequence is TGCGCCAGCAGCCCTAGGGGGACAGGGAATGAGCAGTTCTTC. Protein product: CASSPRGTGNEQFF.